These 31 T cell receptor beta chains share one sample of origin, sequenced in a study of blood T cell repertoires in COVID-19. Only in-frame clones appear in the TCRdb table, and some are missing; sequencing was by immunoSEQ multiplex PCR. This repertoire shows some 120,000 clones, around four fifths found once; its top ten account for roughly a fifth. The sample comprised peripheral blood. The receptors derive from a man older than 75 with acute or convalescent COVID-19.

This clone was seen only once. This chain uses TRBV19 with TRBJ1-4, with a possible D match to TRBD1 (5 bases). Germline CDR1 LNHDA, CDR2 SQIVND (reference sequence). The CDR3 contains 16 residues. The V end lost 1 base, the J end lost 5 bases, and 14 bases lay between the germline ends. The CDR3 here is CASSIAVTASNEKLFF. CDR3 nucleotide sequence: TGTGCCAGTAGTATAGCCGTGACAGCCTCAAATGAAAAACTGTTTTTT. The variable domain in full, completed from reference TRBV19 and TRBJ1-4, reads DGGITQSPKYLFRKEGQNVTLSCEQNLNHDAMYWYRQDPGQGLRLIYYSQIVNDFQKGDIAEGYSVSREKKESFPLTVTSAQKNPTAFYLCASSIAVTASNEKLFFGSGTQLSVL.

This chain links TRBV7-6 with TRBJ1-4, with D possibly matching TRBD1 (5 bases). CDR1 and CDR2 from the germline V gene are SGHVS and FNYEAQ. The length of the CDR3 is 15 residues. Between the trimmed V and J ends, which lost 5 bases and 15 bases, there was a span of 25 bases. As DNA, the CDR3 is TGTGCCAGCAGCCCCCAAGAGGTCTCCCGGGGGGATATGTTTTTT. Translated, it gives CASSPQEVSRGDMFF.

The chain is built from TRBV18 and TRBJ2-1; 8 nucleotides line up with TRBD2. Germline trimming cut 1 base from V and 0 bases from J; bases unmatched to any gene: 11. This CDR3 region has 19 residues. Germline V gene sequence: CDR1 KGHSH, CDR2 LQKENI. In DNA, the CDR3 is TGTGCCAGCTCACCACGGGTCGGCGGGGGGTTGAGCTCCTACAATGAGCAGTTCTTC. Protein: CASSPRVGGGLSSYNEQFF.

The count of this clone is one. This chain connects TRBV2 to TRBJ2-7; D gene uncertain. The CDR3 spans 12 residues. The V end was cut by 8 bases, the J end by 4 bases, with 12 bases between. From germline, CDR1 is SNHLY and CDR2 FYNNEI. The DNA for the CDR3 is TGTGCCAGCTCGAGTCCCTCTTACGAGCAGTACTTC. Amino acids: CASSSPSYEQYF.

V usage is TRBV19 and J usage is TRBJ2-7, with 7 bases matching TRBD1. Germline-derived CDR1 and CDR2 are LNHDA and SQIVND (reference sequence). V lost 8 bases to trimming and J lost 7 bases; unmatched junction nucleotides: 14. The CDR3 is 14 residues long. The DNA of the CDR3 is TGTGCCAGTCGTCCCCAGGCAGGGGGTCGGGAGCAGTACTTC. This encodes CASRPQAGGREQYF.

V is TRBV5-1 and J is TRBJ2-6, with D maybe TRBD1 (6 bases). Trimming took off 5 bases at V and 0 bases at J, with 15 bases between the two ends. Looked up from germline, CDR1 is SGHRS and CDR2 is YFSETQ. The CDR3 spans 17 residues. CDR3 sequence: CASSEGTTFSGANVLTF. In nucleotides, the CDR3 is TGCGCCAGCAGTGAAGGGACAACATTCTCTGGGGCCAACGTCCTGACTTTC.

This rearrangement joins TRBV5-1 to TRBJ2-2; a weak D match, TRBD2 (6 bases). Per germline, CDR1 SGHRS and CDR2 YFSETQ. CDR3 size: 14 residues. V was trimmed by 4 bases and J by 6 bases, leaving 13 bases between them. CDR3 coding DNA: TGCGCCAGCAGCCCCGGGTGGGGGGCCGGGGAGCTGTTTTTT. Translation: CASSPGWGAGELFF.

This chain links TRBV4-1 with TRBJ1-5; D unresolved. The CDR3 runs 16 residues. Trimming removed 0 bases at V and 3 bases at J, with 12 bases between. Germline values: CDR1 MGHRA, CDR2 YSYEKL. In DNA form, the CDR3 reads TGCGCCAGCAGCCAAGATAGCGGAGGCCTCAATCAGCCCCAGCATTTT. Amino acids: CASSQDSGGLNQPQHF.

In DNA form, the CDR3 reads TGTGCCAGCAGCTTAGTTGGCGGGTTCAATCAGCCCCAGCATTTT. It specifies CASSLVGGFNQPQHF. The rearrangement uses TRBV7-2 and TRBJ1-5, with unresolved D. From germline, CDR1 is SGHTA and CDR2 FQGNSA. Trimming shortened V by 1 base and J by 3 bases, and 10 bases separated the two germline ends. The CDR3 loop spans 15 amino acids. Using reference TRBV7-2 and TRBJ1-5 for the parts outside the CDR3, the full variable domain is GAGVSQSPSNKVTEKGKDVELRCDPISGHTALYWYRQSLGQGLEFLIYFQGNSAPDKSGLPSDRFSAERTGGSVSTLTIQRTQQEDSAVYLCASSLVGGFNQPQHFGDGTRLSIL.

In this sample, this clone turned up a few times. The CDR3 region has the DNA TGCGCCAGCAGCCAAGAGGCGCGGAGCTCCTATAATTCACCCCTCCACTTT. This sequence encodes CASSQEARSSYNSPLHF. The chain combines TRBV4-1 with TRBJ1-6, with D unresolved. The CDR3 is 17 residues long. The germline V gene encodes CDR1 MGHRA and CDR2 YSYEKL. V lost 0 bases to trimming and J lost 0 bases, with 9 bases between them.

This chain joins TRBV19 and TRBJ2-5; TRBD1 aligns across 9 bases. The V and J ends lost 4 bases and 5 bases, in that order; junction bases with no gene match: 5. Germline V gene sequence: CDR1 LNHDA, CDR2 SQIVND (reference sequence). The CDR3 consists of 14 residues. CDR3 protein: CASSNTGGYETQYF. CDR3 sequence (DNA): TGTGCCAGTAGTAATACAGGGGGCTATGAGACCCAGTACTTC.

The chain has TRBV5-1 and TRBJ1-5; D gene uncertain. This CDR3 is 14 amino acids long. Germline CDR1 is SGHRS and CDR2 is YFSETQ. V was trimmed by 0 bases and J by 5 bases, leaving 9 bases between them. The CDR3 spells CASSLEAGDQPQHF. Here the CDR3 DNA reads TGCGCCAGCAGCTTGGAGGCGGGCGATCAGCCCCAGCATTTT.

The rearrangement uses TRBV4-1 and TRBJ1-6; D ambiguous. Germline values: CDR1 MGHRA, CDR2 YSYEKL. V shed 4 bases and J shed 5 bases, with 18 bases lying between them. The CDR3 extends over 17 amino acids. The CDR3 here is CASSLRLIPVNNSPLHF. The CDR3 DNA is TGCGCCAGCAGCCTCCGACTCATACCGGTTAATAATTCACCCCTCCACTTT.

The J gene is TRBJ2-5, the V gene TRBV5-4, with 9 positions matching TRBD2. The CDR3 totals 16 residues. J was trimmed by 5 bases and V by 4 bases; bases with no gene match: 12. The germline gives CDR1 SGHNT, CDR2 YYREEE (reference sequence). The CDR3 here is CASSLVRAGGGETQYF. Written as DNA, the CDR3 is TGTGCCAGCAGCCTGGTCCGAGCGGGGGGCGGTGAGACCCAGTACTTC.

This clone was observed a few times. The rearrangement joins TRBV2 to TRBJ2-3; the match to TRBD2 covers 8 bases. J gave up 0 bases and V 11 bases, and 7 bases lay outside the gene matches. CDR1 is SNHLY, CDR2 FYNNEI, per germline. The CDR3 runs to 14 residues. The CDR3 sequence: CASAGVASTDTQYF. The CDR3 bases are TGTGCCTCAGCGGGGGTCGCTAGCACAGATACGCAGTATTTT.

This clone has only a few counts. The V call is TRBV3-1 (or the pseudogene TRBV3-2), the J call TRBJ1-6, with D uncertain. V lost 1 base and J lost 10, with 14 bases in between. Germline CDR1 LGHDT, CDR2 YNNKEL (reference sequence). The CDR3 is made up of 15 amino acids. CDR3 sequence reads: CASSQVPDLESPLHF. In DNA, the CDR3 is TGTGCCAGCAGCCAAGTCCCCGACTTAGAATCACCCCTCCACTTT.

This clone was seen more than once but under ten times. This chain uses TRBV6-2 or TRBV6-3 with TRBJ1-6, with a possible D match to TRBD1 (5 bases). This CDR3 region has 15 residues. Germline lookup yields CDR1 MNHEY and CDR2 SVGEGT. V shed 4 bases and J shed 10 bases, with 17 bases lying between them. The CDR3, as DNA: TGTGCCAGCAGTTGGAATGGGGGGGTGATGTCACCCCTCCACTTT. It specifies CASSWNGGVMSPLHF.

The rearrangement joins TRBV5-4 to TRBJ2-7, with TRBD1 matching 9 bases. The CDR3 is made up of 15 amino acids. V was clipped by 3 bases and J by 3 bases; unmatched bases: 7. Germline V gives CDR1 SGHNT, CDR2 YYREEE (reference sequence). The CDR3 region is CASSSRQGVFYEQYF. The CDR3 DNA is TGTGCCAGCAGCTCCCGACAGGGGGTGTTCTACGAGCAGTACTTC.

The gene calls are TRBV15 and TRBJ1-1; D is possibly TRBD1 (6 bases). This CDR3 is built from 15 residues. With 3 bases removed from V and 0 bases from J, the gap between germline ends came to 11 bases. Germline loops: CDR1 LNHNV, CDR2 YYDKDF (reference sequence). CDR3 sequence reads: CATSRGRGMNTEAFF. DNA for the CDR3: TGTGCCACCAGCAGGGGAAGGGGGATGAACACTGAAGCTTTCTTT.

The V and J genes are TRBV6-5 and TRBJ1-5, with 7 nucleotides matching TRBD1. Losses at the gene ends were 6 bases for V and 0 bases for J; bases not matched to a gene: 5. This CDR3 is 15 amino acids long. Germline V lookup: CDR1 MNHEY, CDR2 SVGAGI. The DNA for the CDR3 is TGTGCCAGCAGGGACAGGCTTGGTAGCAATCAGCCCCAGCATTTT. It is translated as CASRDRLGSNQPQHF.

This CDR3 reads CASSFPGQAYGYTF. CDR3 bases: TGTGCCAGCAGCTTCCCGGGACAAGCGTATGGCTACACCTTC. The chain recombines TRBV7-9 with TRBJ1-2, with D possibly matching TRBD1 (6 bases). This CDR3 region has 14 residues. Trimming cost V 3 bases and J 5 bases, with 13 bases left between them. The V gene's germline CDR1 is SEHNR and CDR2 FQNEAQ (reference sequence). Looking up the rest from reference TRBV7-9 and TRBJ1-2 gives the full variable domain: DTGVSQNPRHKITKRGQNVTFRCDPISEHNRLYWYRQTLGQGPEFLTYFQNEAQLEKSRLLSDRFSAERPKGSFSTLEIQRTEQGDSAMYLCASSFPGQAYGYTFGSGTRLTVV.

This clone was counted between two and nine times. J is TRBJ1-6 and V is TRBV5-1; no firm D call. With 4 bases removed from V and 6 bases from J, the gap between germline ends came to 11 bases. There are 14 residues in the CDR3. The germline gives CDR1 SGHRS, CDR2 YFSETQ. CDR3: CASSLKVSNSPLHF. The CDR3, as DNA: TGCGCCAGCAGCCTAAAAGTATCTAATTCACCCCTCCACTTT.

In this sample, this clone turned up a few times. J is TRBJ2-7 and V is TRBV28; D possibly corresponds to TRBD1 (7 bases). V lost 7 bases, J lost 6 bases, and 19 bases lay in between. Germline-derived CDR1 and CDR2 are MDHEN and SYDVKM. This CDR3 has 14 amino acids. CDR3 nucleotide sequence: TGTGCCAGCAATTTGCGGCAGGGGGGAGGCGAGCAGTACTTC. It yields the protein CASNLRQGGGEQYF.

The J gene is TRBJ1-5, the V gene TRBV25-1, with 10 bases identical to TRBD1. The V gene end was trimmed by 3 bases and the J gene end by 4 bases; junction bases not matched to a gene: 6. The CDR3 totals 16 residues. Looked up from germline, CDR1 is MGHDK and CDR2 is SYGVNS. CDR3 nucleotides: TGTGCCAGCAGTGACTCCCGGACAGGGGGAAATCAGCCCCAGCATTTT. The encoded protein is CASSDSRTGGNQPQHF.

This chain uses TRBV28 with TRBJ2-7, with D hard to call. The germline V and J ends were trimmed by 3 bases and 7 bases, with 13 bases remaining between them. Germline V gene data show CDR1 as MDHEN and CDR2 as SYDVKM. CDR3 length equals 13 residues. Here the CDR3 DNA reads TGTGCCAGCAGTTTCTCACAGCCTCGTGAGCAGTACTTC. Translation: CASSFSQPREQYF.

The CDR3: CASGFVLAGDTGELFF. The CDR3 coding sequence is TGTGCTAGTGGTTTCGTCCTAGCGGGGGACACCGGGGAGCTGTTTTTT. This chain uses TRBV12-5 with TRBJ2-2, with 10 bases lining up with TRBD2. The CDR3 loop spans 16 amino acids. CDR1 is LGHNT, CDR2 FRNRAP, per germline. The ends lost 3 bases at V and 3 bases at J; junction bases unmatched: 4.

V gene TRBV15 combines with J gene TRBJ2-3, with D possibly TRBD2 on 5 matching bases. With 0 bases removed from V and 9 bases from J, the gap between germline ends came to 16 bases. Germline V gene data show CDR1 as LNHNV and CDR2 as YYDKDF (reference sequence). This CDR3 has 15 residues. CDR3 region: CATSRDWSGRGTQYF. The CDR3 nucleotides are TGTGCCACCAGCAGAGATTGGTCTGGCCGAGGGACGCAGTATTTT.

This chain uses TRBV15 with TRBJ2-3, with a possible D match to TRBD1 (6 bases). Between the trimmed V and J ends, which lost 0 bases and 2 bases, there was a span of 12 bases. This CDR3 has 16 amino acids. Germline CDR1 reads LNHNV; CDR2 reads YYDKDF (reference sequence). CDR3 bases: TGTGCCACCAGCAGAGATACGCAGGGGATCACAGATACGCAGTATTTT. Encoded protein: CATSRDTQGITDTQYF.

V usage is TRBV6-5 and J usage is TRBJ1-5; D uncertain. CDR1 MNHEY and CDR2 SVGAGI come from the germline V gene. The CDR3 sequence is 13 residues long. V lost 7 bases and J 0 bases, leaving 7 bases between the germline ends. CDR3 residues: CASNGDSNQPQHF. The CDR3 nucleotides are TGTGCCAGCAACGGGGATAGCAATCAGCCCCAGCATTTT.

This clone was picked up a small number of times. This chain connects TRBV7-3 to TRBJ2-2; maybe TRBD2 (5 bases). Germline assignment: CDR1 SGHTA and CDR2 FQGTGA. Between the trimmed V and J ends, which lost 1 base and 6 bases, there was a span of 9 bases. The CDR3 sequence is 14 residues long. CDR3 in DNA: TGTGCCAGCAGCTTAAACGCGGGCCCCGGGGAGCTGTTTTTT. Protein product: CASSLNAGPGELFF.

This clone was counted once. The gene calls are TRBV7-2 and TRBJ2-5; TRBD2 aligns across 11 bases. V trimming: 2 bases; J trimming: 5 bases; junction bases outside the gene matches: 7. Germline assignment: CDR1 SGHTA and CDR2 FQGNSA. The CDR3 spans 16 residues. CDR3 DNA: TGTGCCAGCAGCTTACTGGGACTAGCGGTAGTGGAGACCCAGTACTTC. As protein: CASSLLGLAVVETQYF.